This entry is about one T cell receptor beta chain. The target of this receptor is not known. Base qualities are not at hand, and no much larger clone is one base apart. These data originate in a study of vaccination effects on CD4 cells after COVID-19 (dated by TCRdb to 2022 to 2024). With regard to the full study: After vaccination, three convalescent patients were sampled at an early time point (day +14) and at a late time point (day +241, +227 and +161, respectively). SARS-CoV-2 spike-specific CD4+ TCR repertoires from before and after mRNA vaccination were compared in COVID-19 convalescent patients and in infection-naive vaccine recipients. Across the study, the median time from the second dose to post-vaccine sampling was 72 days (range 14 to 241). Altogether, roughly 10 COVID-19 convalescent patients and 4 SARS-CoV-2-naive healthy vaccine recipients made up the full study. The Oncomine TCR Beta short-read assay on an Illumina iSeq 100 was used to sequence cultures from other donors in the study. What the study reported, not specific to this receptor: For convalescent patients, new clones induced by the vaccine made up most of the post-vaccine spike-reactive repertoire, and these new clones were largely distinct from the clones induced by infection. Marked clonal contraction was observed in both infection-induced and vaccine-induced clones at late post-vaccination timepoints, consistent with waning T cell responses. Limitations of the study were the small number of convalescent patients and the absence of early post-infection timepoints.

CDR1 and CDR2 were assigned from the germline V gene as SGDLS and YYNGEE. The CDR3 covers 14 residues, taking in both the cysteine and the phenylalanine. Only the CDR3 region is kept as DNA, spanning 42 bases read in frame from base 1. Between the V and J ends, shortened by 2 bases and 6 bases respectively, the junction contains 9 bases. In the ViraFEST assay, PBMC were stimulated with viral peptide pools, and antigen-specific CD4+ T cell clonotypes were then identified by expansion using TCR sequencing. After less than 13 days of culture, CD4+ T cells were isolated with the EasySep CD4+ T cell isolation kit. PCR-confirmed SARS-CoV-2 infection had occurred in convalescent patients between March and December 2020, before the Alpha, Beta and Delta variants emerged in the United States. Each participant received two doses of an mRNA SARS-CoV-2 vaccine, either BNT162b2 or mRNA-1273. Roughly 2 million PBMC per well were cultured in IMDM with about 5.1% human AB serum, roughly 10 IU/ml IL-2 and gentamicin, plus 10 ug/ml peptides. On days 3 and 7, half of the culture medium was replaced with fresh IL-2-containing medium. Unless noted otherwise, every peptide stimulation condition was grown in triplicate wells. PBMC were separated from whole blood using Ficoll-Paque Plus gradient centrifugation and were then either cryopreserved at -140C or used fresh. The overlapping peptide pools covered the spike proteins of SARS-CoV-2 and of the common cold coronaviruses HCoV-NL63, HCoV-OC43 and HCoV-229E. The QIAamp micro DNA kit was used to extract genomic DNA from the cultured CD4+ T cells.

To prepare the library, the immunoSEQ multiplex PCR assay was applied. TCR beta CDR3 sequencing was performed on DNA from the cultured, isolated CD4+ T cells. In the paper's pipeline: Non-productive TCR sequences were discarded, and reads were trimmed to the CDR3 region, with only CDR3s of 7 or more amino acids retained. The MANAFEST web app was used to pick out antigen-specific clonotypes by comparing their expansion in peptide wells with that in reference cultures. To be called positive, a clone needed expansion at FDR<0.05 compared with the reference and with all other wells, an odds ratio greater than 5, and a frequency greater than 0.1% in two replicate wells. Clonotypes significantly expanded in SARS-CoV-2 spike wells and in at least one common cold coronavirus spike condition were defined as cross-reactive. Using the stringdist R package, CDR3 similarity was measured by Levenshtein distance, and unrooted trees were constructed with ape in R 3.6.1. Not all clones reach the TCRdb copy of this immuneACCESS table, which keeps in-frame sequences only. Checked studies attribute under half of the gap to unresolved V genes and leave the rest unexplained. Clone size and V and J calls were adopted from that table, with D and trimming inferred from the DNA. This sample holds around 15,000 clones; approximately 82% were observed only once. Approximately 18% of the sample is taken by the ten largest.

The starting material was CD4+ T cells from PBMCs cultured with SARS-CoV-2 spike peptides, obtained after COVID-19 vaccination. The sample's cell subset or site label is to be understood as: SARS-CoV-2 spike overlapping peptide pool stimulation. The V and J genes are TRBV9 and TRBJ1-6, with the D gene too uncertain to name. The source is a human donor who had a prior SARS-CoV-2 infection. This receptor carries the CDR3 CASSVRNSNSPLHF. The DNA is TGTGCCAGCAGCGTCCGTAATAGTAATTCACCCCTCCACTTT.